The clone carrying this T cell receptor beta chain qualifies as large (0.1 to 1%). The target antigen is unknown. The same CDR3 arises from other DNA sequences in this sample as well. This specimen comes from a study of long-term antiretroviral therapy in people with HIV. The study, taken as a whole, reports: Whichever time point was examined, clones expanded before ART dominated the repertoire.

For each donor, at least one pre-ART and at least two post-ART PBMC samples were available. Survey-level resolution applied to immunoSEQ assay v3.0. Using immunoSEQ multiplex PCR, the repertoire was profiled, and TCRdb retains in-frame clones only, with some absent. The sample carries 30,000 to 40,000 clones, about 83% recorded once. Germline lookup yields CDR1 MNHEY and CDR2 SVGAGI. The CDR3 extends over 14 amino acids. V was cut by 2 bases and J by 5 bases, with 9 bases left in between. The sequenced sample was unsorted PBMCs, obtained 0.4 years before starting antiretroviral therapy. This TCR derives from a man aged 18 to 30 with HIV. The chain links TRBV6-5 to TRBJ2-2, with unresolved D. This CDR3 is CASSYGVGTGELFF. The CDR3 bases are TGTGCCAGCAGTTACGGGGTGGGGACCGGGGAGCTGTTTTTT.